This T cell receptor (beta chain) was documented in a study of blood T cells in healthy people across ages. Together with a sample-barcoded 5' primer, a J-beta primer mix was included in a second PCR lasting about 7 to 12 cycles. TCRdb fed the 5' RACE reads into MiXCR, producing one record per CDR3 protein. The sample shows 1.5 million to 2 million distinct CDR3 sequences, 25% to 30% of them seen only once. The sequenced sample consisted of blood. This receptor was taken from a young woman in good health.

The CDR3 is CASSLEGQGDSPLHF. CDR3 DNA sequence: TGTGCCAGCAGTTTAGAGGGACAGGGAGATTCACCCCTCCACTTT. This sequence joins TRBV12-3 or TRBV12-4 and TRBJ1-6; 9 positions agree with TRBD1. CDR3 length: 15 residues. V lost 1 base to trimming and J lost 8 bases; unmatched junction nucleotides: 3.